This paragraph reports one T cell receptor beta chain. Antigen: not known. The entry originates in a study of graft-versus-host responses after intestinal transplantation. TCRdb's copy holds only in-frame clones and misses some; the assay was immunoSEQ multiplex PCR. The table shows 75,000 to 100,000 clones, with around 90% occurring only once. This material consisted of unstimulated CD4+ T cells sorted from spleen or lymph node cells, taken before intestinal transplant. The receptor comes from a human donor who received an intestinal transplant.

CDR3 loop: CASSLRGLAGGFKNIQYF. In DNA form, the CDR3 reads TGCGCCAGCAGCTTGCGGGGACTAGCGGGAGGTTTCAAAAACATTCAGTACTTC. The chain combines TRBV5-1 with TRBJ2-4, with TRBD2 matching 15 bases. Germline-derived CDR1 and CDR2 are SGHRS and YFSETQ. Trimming at V came to 1 base and at J to 3 bases, leaving 5 bases not matched to a gene. This CDR3 spans 18 amino acids.